This TCR beta chain stems from a study of T cell changes during pregnancy in multiple sclerosis (dated by TCRdb to the late 2010s). Regarding the study in general: The study looked at changes in the T cell repertoire across pregnancy in women with multiple sclerosis.

For this clone: There is no known antigen for this receptor. No much larger clonotype is one base removed from it; base qualities were not supplied.

The library was prepared using the immunoSEQ multiplex PCR assay. TCRdb carries this immuneACCESS record with in-frame sequences only. Its versions omit some clonotypes, under half of them owing to an unresolved V gene in the studies checked, with the rest unexplained. A total of more than 75,000 clones appear in this sample, around 93% of them only once. The top ten constitute more than 0.9% of the sample. For this chain, trimming is 6 bases at the V end and 1 base at the J end, and the number of junction bases without a gene match is 8. The germline V gene (reference sequence) gives CDR1 as SEHNR and CDR2 as FQNEAQ. The CDR3 spans 15 residues, from the cysteine through the phenylalanine. Just the 45-base CDR3 DNA is kept, in frame starting at base 1.

The chain couples TRBV7-9 to TRBJ1-2, with 7 bases matching TRBD1. The sequencing used peripheral blood, collected in the first trimester of pregnancy. The sequence derives from a female donor with multiple sclerosis, enrolled in a pregnancy study. The CDR3 protein: CASSRDSLLNYGYTF. The DNA sequence reads TGTGCCAGCAGTCGGGACAGCCTCCTTAACTATGGCTACACCTTC.